The 7 T cell receptor beta chains presented below share a single source sample, sequenced in a study of T cells in Graves' hyperthyroidism and ophthalmopathy (dated 2019 in TCRdb). Libraries were constructed by multiplex PCR. The sample was run on an Illumina HiSeq 2000. TCR beta CDR3 regions were amplified from RNA transcripts. A first-round RT-PCR of the TCR CDR3 used the HTBI primer set with the Qiagen OneStep RT-PCR kit. TCRdb reprocessing: public reads trimmed at Q25 with fastp, clones called with MiXCR, in-frame beta chains kept. Every distinct CDR3 protein forms one entry, paired with its most common genes and DNA. The sample yields 300,000 to 500,000 distinct CDR3 sequences; around an eighth were counted once. The ten biggest clones cover 25% to 30% of the sample. Input material: blood. Receptors were obtained from a man between 50 and 59 years old with Graves' ophthalmopathy.

The chain links TRBV4-1 to TRBJ1-5; maybe TRBD1 (6 bases). Per germline, CDR1 MGHRA and CDR2 YSYEKL. The CDR3 is 15 residues long. Trimming removed 6 bases at V and 0 bases at J, with 12 bases between. CDR3 in DNA: TGCGCCAGCAGGTTGGACAGCTATAGCAATCAGCCCCAGCATTTT. Protein product: CASRLDSYSNQPQHF.

This clonotype was counted many times. The rearrangement uses TRBV7-2 and TRBJ1-2; the match to TRBD1 covers 7 bases. CDR1 is SGHTA, CDR2 FQGNSA, per germline. Trimming at V came to 5 bases and at J to 0 bases, leaving 15 bases not matched to a gene. The length of the CDR3 is 18 residues. CDR3 sequence (DNA): TGTGCCAGCAGCACATACCCGACAGGGACCTATCCTAACTATGGCTACACCTTC. Its translation: CASSTYPTGTYPNYGYTF.

Of note for this clonotype: Just one base apart from a much larger clone, this may be a read error. V and J are TRBV7-2 and TRBJ2-1; D is ambiguous. V lost 5 bases to trimming and J lost 10 bases, with 18 bases between them. This CDR3 has 14 residues. CDR1 is SGHTA, CDR2 FQGNSA, per germline. This CDR3 reads CASSTGRRSREQFF. In nucleotides, the CDR3 is TGTGCCAGCAGCACGGGCCGGCGAAGTCGAGAGCAGTTCTTC.

This sequence joins TRBV20-1 and TRBJ2-3; no clear D gene. V was shortened by 3 bases and J by 6 bases, with 19 bases between the two germline ends. Germline CDR1 and CDR2: DFQATT and SNEGSKA (reference sequence). The CDR3 covers 15 residues. CDR3 sequence: CSASRRVQVEDTQYF. CDR3 sequence (DNA): TGCAGTGCTAGCCGGAGAGTGCAGGTTGAGGATACGCAGTATTTT.

This chain connects TRBV9 to TRBJ2-3, with 8 bases aligning to TRBD2. The ends lost 0 bases at V and 5 bases at J; junction bases unmatched: 17. This CDR3 has 19 residues. Looked up from germline, CDR1 is SGDLS and CDR2 is YYNGEE. This chain's CDR3 is CASSVAILTAGGGQDTQYF. CDR3 in DNA: TGTGCCAGCAGCGTAGCCATCCTGACTGCGGGAGGAGGTCAAGATACGCAGTATTTT. The full variable domain, completed using reference TRBV9 and TRBJ2-3, is DSGVTQTPKHLITATGQRVTLRCSPRSGDLSVYWYQQSLDQGLQFLIQYYNGEERAKGNILERFSAQQFPDLHSELNLSSLELGDSALYFCASSVAILTAGGGQDTQYFGPGTRLTVL.

The CDR3: CASSLSGGNEQFF. DNA of the CDR3: TGTGCCAGCAGCTTAAGTGGAGGCAATGAGCAGTTCTTC. This chain uses TRBV7-3 with TRBJ2-1, with a tentative D call TRBD2 (5 bases). Trimming cost V 1 base and J 6 bases, with 7 bases left between them. The CDR3 extends over 13 amino acids. Germline loops: CDR1 SGHTA, CDR2 FQGTGA.

The sample holds many counts of this clonotype. CDR3 loop: CASSLRTDYGYTF. DNA for the CDR3: TGTGCCAGCAGTTTGCGGACGGACTATGGCTACACCTTC. The chain carries TRBV6-1 and TRBJ1-2, with D unclear. V lost 5 bases and J lost 3, with 10 bases in between. The germline V gene encodes CDR1 MNHNS and CDR2 SASEGT. The CDR3 covers 13 residues.